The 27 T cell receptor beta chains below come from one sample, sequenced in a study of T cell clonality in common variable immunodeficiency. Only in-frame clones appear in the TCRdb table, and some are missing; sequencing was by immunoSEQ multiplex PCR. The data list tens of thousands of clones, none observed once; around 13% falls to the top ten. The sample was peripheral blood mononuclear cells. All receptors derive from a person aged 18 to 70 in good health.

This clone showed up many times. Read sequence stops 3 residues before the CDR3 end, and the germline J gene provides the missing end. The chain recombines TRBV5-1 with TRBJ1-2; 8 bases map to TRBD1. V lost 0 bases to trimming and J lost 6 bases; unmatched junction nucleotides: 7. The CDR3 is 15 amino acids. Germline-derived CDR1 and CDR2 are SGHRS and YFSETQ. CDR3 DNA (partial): TGCGCCAGCAGCTTGGGAGGACAGGGTCATCATGGC. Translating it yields CASSLGGQGHHG. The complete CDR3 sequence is CASSLGGQGHHGYTF.

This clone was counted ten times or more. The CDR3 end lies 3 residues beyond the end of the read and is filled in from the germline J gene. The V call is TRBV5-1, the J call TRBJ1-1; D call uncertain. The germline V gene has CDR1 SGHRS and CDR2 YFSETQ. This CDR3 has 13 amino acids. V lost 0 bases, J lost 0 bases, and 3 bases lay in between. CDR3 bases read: TGCGCCAGCAGCTTGGCCGTGAACACTGAA. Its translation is CASSLAVNTE. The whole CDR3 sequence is CASSLAVNTEAFF.

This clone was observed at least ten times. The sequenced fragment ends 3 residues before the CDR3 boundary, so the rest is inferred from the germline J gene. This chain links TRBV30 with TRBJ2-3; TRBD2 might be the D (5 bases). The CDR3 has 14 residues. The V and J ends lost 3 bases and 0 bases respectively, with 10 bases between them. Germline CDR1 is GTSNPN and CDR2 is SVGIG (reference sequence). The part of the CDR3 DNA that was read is TGTGCCTGGAGAGGGCGGGTGAGCACAGATACG. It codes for CAWRGRVSTDT. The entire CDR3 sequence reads CAWRGRVSTDTQYF.

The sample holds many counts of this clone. CDR3 DNA, as far as it was read: TGCGTTCCCTTGGCCTCAGGCAAAAACATT. This sequence encodes CVPLASGKNI. Given in full, the CDR3 is CVPLASGKNIQYF. The V and J genes are TRBV23-1 and TRBJ2-4; D gene unclear. The missing CDR3 end, 3 residues past where the read stops, is filled in from the germline J gene. TRBV23-1 counts as an open reading frame of uncertain function. The CDR3 extends over 13 amino acids.

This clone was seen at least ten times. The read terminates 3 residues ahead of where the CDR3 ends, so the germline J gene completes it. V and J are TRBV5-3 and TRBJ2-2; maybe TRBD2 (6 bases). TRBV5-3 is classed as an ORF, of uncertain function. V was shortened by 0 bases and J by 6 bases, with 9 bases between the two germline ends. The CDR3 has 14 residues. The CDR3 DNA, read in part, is TGTGCCAGAAGCTTGGCCGGGGGATCCGGGGAG. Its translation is CARSLAGGSGE. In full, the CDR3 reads CARSLAGGSGELFF.

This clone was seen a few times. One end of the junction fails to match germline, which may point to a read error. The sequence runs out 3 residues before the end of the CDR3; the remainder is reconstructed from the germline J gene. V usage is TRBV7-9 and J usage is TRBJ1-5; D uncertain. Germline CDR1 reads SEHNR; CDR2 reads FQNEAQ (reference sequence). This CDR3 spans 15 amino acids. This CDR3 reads CASSSSGYSNRPQHF. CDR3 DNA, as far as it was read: TGTGCCAGCAGCTCGTCCGGGTATAGCAATCGGCCC.

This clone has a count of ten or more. CDR3 DNA, as far as it was read: TGTGCCAGCAGTGAACCCCGGACAGGGGCATTTGGGACCTATGGC. This codes for CASSEPRTGAFGTYG. The complete CDR3 reads CASSEPRTGAFGTYGYTF. J is TRBJ1-2 and V is TRBV6-1, with 9 bases identical to TRBD1. Read coverage stops 3 residues before the CDR3 terminus; the germline J gene supplies the remainder. Germline assignment: CDR1 MNHNS and CDR2 SASEGT. The CDR3 covers 18 residues. V dropped 2 bases and J dropped 4; count of bases not matched to a gene: 14.

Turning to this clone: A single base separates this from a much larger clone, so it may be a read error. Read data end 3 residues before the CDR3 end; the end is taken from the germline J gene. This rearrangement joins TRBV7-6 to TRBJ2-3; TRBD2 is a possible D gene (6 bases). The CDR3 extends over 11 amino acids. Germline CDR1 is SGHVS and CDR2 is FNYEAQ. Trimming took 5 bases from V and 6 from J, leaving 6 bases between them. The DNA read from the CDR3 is TGTGCCAGCAGCGCGGGGGATACG. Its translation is CASSAGDT. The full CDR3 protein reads CASSAGDTQYF.

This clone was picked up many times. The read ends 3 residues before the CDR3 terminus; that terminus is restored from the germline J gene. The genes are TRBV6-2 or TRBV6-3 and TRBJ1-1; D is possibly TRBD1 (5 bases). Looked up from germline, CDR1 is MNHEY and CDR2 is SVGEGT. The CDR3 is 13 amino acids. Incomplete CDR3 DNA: TGTGCCAGCAGTTACGACAGTCATAGAGAA. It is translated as CASSYDSHRE. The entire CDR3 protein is CASSYDSHREAFF.

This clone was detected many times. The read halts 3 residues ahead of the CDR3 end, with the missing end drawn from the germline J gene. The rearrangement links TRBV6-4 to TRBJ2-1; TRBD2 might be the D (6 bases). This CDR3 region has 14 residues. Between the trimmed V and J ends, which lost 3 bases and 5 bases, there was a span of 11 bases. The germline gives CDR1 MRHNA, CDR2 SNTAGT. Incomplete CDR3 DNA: TGTGCCAGCAGTGAGGAGGGGATCCACAATGAG. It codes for CASSEEGIHNE. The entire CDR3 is CASSEEGIHNEQFF.

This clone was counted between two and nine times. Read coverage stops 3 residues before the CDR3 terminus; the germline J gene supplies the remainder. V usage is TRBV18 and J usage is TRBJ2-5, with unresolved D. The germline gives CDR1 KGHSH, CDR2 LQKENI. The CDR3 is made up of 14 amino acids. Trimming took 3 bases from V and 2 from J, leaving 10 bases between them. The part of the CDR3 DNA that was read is TGTGCCAGCTCACCGCGAAGTACTCAAGAGACC. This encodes CASSPRSTQET. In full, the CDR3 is CASSPRSTQETQYF.

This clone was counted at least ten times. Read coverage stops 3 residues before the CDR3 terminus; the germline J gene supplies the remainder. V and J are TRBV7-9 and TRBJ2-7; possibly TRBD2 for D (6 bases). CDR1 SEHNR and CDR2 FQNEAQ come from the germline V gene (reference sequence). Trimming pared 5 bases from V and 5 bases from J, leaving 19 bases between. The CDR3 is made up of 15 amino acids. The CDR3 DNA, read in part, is TGTGCCAGCAGCCCGCGGGGTTTTTCGCCCCACGAG. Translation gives CASSPRGFSPHE. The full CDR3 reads CASSPRGFSPHEQYF. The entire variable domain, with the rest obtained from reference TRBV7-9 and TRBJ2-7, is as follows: DTGVSQNPRHKITKRGQNVTFRCDPISEHNRLYWYRQTLGQGPEFLTYFQNEAQLEKSRLLSDRFSAERPKGSFSTLEIQRTEQGDSAMYLCASSPRGFSPHEQYFGPGTRLTVT.

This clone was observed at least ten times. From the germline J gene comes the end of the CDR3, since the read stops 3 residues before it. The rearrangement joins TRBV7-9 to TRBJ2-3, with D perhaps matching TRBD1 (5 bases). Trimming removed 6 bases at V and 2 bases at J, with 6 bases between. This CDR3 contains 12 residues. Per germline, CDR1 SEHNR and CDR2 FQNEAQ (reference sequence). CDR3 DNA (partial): TGTGCCAGCAGGGACAACACAGATACG. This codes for CASRDNTDT. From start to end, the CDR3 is CASRDNTDTQYF.

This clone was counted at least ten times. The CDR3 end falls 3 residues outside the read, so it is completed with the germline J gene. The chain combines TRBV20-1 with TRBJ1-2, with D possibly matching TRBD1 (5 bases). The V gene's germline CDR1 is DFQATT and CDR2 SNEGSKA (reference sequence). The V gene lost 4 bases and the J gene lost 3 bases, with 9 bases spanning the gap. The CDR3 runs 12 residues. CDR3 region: CSAMGGDYGYTF. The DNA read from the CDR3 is TGCAGTGCTATGGGGGGAGACTATGGC.

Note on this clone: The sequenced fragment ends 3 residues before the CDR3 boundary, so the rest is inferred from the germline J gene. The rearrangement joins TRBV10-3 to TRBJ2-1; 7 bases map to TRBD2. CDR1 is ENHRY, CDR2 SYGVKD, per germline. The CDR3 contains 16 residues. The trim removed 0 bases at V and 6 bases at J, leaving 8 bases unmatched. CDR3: CAISESDQRGVNEQFF. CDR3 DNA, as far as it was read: TGTGCCATCAGTGAGTCGGACCAGCGGGGTGTCAATGAG.

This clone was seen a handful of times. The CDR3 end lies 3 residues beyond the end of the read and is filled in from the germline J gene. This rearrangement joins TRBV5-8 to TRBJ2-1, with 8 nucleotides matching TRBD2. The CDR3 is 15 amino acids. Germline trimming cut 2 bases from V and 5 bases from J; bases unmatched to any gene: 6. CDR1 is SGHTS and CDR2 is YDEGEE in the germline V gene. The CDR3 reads CASSFRGGGDNEQFF. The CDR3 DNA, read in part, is TGTGCCAGCAGCTTCCGGGGGGGCGGGGACAATGAG.

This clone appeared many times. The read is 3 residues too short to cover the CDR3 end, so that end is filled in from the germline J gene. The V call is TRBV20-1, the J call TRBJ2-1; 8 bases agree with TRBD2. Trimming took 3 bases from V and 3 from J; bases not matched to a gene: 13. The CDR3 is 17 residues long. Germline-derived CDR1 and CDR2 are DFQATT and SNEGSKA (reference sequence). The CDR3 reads CSASGNSGAPDYNEQFF. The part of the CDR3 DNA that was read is TGCAGTGCTAGTGGTAATAGCGGGGCCCCTGACTACAATGAG.

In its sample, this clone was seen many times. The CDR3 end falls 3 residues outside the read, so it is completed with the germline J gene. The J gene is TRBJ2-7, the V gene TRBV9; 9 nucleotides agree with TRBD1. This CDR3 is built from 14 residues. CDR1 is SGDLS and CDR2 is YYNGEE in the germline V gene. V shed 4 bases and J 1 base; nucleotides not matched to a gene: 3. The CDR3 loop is CASSQTGGSYEQYF. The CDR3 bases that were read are TGTGCCAGCAGCCAGACAGGGGGTTCCTACGAG.

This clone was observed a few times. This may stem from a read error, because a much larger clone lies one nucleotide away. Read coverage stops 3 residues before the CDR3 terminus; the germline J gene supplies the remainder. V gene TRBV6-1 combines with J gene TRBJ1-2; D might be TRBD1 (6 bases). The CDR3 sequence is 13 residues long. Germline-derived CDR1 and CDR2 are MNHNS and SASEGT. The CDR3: CASSVQGWHSYTF. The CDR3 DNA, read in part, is TGTGCCAGCAGTGTGCAGGGGTGGCATAGC.

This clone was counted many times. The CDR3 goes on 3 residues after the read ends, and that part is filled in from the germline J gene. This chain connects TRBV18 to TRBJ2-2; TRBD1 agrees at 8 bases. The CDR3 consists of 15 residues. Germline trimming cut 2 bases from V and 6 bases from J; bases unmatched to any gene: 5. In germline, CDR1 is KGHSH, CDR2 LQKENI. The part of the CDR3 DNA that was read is TGTGCCAGCTCACCAGCCAGGGGGCTGTCCGGGGAG. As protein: CASSPARGLSGE. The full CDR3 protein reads CASSPARGLSGELFF.

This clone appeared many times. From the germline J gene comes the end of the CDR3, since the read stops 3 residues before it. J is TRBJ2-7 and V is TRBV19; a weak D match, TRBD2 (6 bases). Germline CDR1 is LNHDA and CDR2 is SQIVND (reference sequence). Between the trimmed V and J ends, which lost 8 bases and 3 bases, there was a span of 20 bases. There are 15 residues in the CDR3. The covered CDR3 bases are TGTGCCAGTGCCTCCGCGGGGAAGGCGGTCTACGAG. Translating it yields CASASAGKAVYE. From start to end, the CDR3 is CASASAGKAVYEQYF.

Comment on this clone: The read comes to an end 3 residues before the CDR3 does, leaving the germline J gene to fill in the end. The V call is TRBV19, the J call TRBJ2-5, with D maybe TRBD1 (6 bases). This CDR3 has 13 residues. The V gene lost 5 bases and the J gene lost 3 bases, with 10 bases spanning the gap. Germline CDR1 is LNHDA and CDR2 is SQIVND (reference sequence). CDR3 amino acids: CASSGRTEETQYF. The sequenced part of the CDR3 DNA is TGTGCCAGTAGTGGACGGACAGAAGAGACC.

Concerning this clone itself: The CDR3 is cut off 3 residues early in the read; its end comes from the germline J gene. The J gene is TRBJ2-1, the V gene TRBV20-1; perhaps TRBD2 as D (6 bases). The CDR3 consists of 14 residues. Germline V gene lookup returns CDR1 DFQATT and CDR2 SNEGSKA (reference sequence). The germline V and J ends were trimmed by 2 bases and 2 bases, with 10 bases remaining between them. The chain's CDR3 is CSARRRGAYNEQFF. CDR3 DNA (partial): TGCAGTGCTAGACGCCGCGGGGCCTACAATGAG.

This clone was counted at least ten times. Here the CDR3 reads CASSTGLRADTQYF. The sequenced CDR3 bases are TGTGCCAGCAGCACGGGACTCCGGGCAGATACG. V is TRBV28 and J is TRBJ2-3; perhaps TRBD2 as D (6 bases). The sequenced fragment ends 3 residues before the CDR3 boundary, so the rest is inferred from the germline J gene. The CDR3 is 14 amino acids. Germline V gives CDR1 MDHEN, CDR2 SYDVKM. V lost 6 bases and J lost 4, with 14 bases in between.

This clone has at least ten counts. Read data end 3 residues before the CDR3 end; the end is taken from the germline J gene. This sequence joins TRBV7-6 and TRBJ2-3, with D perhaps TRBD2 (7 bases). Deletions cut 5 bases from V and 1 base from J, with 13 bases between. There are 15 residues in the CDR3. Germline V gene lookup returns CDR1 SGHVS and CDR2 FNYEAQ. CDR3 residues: CASSVGGGRTDTQYF. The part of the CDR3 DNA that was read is TGTGCCAGCAGCGTAGGGGGGGGCCGCACAGATACG.

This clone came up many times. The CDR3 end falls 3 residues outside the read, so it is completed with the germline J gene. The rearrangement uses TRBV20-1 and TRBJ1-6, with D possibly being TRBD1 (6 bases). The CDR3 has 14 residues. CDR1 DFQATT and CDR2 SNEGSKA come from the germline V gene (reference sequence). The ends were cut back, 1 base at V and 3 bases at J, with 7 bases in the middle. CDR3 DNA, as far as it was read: TGCAGTGCTAGAGTACAGGGCTATAATTCACCC. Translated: CSARVQGYNSP. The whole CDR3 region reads CSARVQGYNSPLHF.

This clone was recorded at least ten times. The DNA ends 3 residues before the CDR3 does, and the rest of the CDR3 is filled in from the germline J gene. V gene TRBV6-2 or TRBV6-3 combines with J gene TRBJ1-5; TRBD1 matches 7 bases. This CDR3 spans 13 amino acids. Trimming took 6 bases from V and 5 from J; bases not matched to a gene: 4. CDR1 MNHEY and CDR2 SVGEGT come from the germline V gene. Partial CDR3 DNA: TGTGCCAGCAGCGACAGGGCCTATCAGCCC. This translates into CASSDRAYQP. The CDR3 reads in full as CASSDRAYQPQHF.